Listed below are T cell receptor beta chains from one sample, sequenced in a study of cytomegalovirus exposure and HLA in healthy donors. This table comes from immunoSEQ multiplex PCR, and its TCRdb copy is limited to in-frame clones, with some not included. Of about 100,000 clones in the sample, about 86% were seen once. Sequencing used PBMCs. The source of these receptors is a woman between 65 and 79 years old in good health and CMV-seropositive. Both conserved end residues are part of each CDR3.

CDR3 length	V gene	CDR3 protein
16	TRBV4-3	CASSQGHLANTGELFF
13	TRBV29-1	CSVAVALGYGYTF
15	TRBV9	CASSALAGGPETQYF
13	TRBV29-1	CSVDYRRDTEAFF
14	TRBV7-2	CASSLQGARAEAFF
15	TRBV19	CASRPLAGGDNEQFF
13	TRBV29-1	CSVAQGNTGELFF
12	TRBV5-1	CASSLGGPEQYF
13	TRBV7-2	CASSSGQLYGYTF
15	TRBV2	CASSERDGGIYGYTF
15	TRBV2	CASRGSGRSTDTQYF
14	TRBV18	CASSRGREVETQYF
15	TRBV2	CASRPAALGTGELFF
16	TRBV27	CASSPRGGPSYNEQFF
13	TRBV30	CASYSGTGDTQYF
13	TRBV5-5	CASRKAGTYEQYF
15	TRBV9	CASSVDGTPIGEQFF
15	TRBV7-2	CASSKGLAGGETQYF
16	TRBV28	CASSPRTGKSYNEQFF
13	TRBV7-2	CASSLGLRYGYTF